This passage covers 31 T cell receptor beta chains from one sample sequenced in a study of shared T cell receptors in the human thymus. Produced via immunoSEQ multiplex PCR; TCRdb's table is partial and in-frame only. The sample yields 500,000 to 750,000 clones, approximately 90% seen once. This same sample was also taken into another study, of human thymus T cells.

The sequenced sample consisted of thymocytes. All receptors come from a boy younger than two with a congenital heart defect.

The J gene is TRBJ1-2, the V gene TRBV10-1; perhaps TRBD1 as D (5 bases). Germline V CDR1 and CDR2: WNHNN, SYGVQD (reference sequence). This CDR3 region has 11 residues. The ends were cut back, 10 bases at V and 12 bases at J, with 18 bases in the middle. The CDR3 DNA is TGCGCCATCCTGGGACTTCACCGACACACCTTC. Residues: CAILGLHRHTF.

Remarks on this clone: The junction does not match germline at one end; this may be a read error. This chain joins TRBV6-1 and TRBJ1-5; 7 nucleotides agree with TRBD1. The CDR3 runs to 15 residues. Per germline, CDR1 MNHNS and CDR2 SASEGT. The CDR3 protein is CASREDRVSGQPQHF. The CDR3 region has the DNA TGTGCCAGCAGGGAAGACAGGGTGTCTGGTCAGCCCCAGCATTTT.

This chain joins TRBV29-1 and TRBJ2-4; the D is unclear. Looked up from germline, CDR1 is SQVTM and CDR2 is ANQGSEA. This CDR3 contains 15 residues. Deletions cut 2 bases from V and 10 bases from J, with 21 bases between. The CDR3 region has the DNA TGCAGCGTTGAATCGCGCCCCCGCTCCGGTCTTATTCAGTACTTC. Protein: CSVESRPRSGLIQYF.

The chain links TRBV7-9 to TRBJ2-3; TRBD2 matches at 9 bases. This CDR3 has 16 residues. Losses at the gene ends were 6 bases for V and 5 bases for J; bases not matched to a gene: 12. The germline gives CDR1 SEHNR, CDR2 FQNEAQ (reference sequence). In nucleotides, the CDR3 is TGTGCCAGCAGTTCCAGCGGGAGGCATGCGGGAGATACGCAGTATTTT. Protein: CASSSSGRHAGDTQYF.

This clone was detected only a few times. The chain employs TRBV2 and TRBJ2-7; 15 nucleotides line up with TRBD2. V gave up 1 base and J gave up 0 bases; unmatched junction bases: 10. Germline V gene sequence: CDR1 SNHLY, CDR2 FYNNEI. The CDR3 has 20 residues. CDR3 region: CASSEEVGTSGRLSSYEQYF. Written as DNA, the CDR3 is TGTGCCAGCAGTGAAGAGGTAGGGACTAGCGGGAGGTTGAGCTCCTACGAGCAGTACTTC.

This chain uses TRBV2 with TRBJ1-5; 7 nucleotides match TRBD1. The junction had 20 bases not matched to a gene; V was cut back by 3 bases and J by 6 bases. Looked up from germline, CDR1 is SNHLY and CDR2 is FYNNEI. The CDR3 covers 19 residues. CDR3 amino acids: CASSDLDRPGQGVCQPQHF. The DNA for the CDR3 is TGTGCCAGCAGTGATTTGGACAGACCGGGGCAGGGGGTCTGTCAGCCCCAGCATTTT. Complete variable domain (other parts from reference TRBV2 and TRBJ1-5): EPEVTQTPSHQVTQMGQEVILRCVPISNHLYFYWYRQILGQKVEFLVSFYNNEISEKSEIFDDQFSVERPDGSNFTLKIRSTKLEDSAMYFCASSDLDRPGQGVCQPQHFGDGTRLSIL.

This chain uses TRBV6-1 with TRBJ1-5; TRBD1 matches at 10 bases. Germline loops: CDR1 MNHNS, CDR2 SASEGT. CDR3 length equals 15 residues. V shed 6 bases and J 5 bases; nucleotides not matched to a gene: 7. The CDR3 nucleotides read TGTGCCAGCAGCCGGGACAGGGGAGGGGATCAGCCCCAGCATTTT. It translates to CASSRDRGGDQPQHF.

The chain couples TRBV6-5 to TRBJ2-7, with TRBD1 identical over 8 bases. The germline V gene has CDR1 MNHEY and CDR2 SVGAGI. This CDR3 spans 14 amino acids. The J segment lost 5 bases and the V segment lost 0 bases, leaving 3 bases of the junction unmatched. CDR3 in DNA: TGTGCCAGCAGTTACTCGGACAGGGTCCACGAGCAGTACTTC. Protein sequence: CASSYSDRVHEQYF.

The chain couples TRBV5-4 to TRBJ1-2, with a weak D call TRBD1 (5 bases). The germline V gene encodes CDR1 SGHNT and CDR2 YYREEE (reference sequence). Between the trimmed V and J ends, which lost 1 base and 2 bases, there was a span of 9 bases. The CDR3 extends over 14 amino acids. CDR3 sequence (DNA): TGTGCCAGCAGCTTGAGACGGACAAACTATGGCTACACCTTC. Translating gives CASSLRRTNYGYTF.

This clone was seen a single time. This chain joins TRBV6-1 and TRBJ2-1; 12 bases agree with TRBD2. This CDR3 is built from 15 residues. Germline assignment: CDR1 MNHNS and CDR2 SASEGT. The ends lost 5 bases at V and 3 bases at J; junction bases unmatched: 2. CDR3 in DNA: TGTGCCAGCAGTTGGACTAGCGGGGTCTACAATGAGCAGTTCTTC. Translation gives CASSWTSGVYNEQFF.

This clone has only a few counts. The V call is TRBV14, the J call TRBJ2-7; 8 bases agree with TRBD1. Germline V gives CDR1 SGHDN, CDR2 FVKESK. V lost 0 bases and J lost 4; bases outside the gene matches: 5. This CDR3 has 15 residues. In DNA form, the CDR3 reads TGTGCCAGCAGCCAAGAGGACAGGGTGGCTTACGAGCAGTACTTC. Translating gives CASSQEDRVAYEQYF.

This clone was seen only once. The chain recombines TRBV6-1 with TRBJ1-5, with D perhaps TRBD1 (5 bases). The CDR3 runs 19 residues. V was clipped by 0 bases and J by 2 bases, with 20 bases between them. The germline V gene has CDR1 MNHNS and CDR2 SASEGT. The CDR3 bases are TGTGCCAGCAGTGAAGCGCTTCCGGGGAGGGGCCTTGGCAATCAGCCCCAGCATTTT. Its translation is CASSEALPGRGLGNQPQHF.

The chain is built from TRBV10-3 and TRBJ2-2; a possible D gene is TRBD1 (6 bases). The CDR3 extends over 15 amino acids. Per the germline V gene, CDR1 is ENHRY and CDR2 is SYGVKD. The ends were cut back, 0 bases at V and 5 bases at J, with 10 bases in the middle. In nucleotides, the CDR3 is TGTGCCATCAGTGAGTCGGGCCAGGGGACCGGGGAGCTGTTTTTT. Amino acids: CAISESGQGTGELFF.

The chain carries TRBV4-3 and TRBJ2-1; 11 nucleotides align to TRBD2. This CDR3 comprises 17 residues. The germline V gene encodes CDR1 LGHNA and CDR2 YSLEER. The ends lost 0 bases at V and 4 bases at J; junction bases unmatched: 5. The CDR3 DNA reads TGCGCCAGCAGCCAAGATAGGGGGACTAGCGGATACAATGAGCAGTTCTTC. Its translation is CASSQDRGTSGYNEQFF.

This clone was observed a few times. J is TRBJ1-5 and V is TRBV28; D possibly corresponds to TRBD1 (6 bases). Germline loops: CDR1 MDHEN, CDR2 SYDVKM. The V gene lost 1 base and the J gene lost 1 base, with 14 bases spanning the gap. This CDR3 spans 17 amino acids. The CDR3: CASSLFGNRASNQPQHF. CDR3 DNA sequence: TGTGCCAGCAGTTTATTTGGTAACAGGGCGAGCAATCAGCCCCAGCATTTT.

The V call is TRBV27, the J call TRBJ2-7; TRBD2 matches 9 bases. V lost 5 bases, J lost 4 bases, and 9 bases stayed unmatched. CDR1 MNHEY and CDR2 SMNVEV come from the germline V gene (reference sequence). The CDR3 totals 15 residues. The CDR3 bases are TGTGCCAGCAGTAAAGGACTAGCGACTACGTACGAGCAGTACTTC. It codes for CASSKGLATTYEQYF.

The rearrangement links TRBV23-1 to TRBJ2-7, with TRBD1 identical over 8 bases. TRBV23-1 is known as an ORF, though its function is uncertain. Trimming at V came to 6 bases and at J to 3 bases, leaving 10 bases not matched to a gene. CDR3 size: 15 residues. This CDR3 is CASRRPGTGVYEQYF. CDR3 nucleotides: TGCGCCAGCAGAAGACCCGGGACAGGAGTCTACGAGCAGTACTTC.

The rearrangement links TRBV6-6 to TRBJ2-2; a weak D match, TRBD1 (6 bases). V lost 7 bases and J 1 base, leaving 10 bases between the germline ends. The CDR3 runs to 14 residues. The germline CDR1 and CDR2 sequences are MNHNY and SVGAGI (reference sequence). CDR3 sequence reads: CASTKTGNTGELFF. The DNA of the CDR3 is TGTGCCAGCACCAAGACAGGGAACACCGGGGAGCTGTTTTTT.

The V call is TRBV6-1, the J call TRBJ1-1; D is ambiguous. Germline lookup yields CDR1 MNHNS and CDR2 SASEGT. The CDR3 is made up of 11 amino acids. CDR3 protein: CVGSGNTEAFF. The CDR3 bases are TGTGTAGGTTCGGGGAACACTGAAGCTTTCTTT.

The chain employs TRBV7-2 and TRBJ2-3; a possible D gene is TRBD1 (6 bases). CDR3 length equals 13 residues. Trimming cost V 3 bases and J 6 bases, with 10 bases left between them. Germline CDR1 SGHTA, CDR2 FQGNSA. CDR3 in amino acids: CASSLGDRDTQYF. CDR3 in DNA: TGTGCCAGCAGCTTGGGAGACAGGGATACGCAGTATTTT.

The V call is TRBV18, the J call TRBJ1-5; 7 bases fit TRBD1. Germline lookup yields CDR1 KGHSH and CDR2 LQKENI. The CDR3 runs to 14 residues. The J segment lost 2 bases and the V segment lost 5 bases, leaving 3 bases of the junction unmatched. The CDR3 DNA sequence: TGTGCCAGCTCATACAGGGGCGGCAATCAGCCCCAGCATTTT. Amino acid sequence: CASSYRGGNQPQHF. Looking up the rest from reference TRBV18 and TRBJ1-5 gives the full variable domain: NAGVMQNPRHLVRRRGQEARLRCSPMKGHSHVYWYRQLPEEGLKFMVYLQKENIIDESGMPKERFSAEFPKEGPSILRIQQVVRGDSAAYFCASSYRGGNQPQHFGDGTRLSIL.

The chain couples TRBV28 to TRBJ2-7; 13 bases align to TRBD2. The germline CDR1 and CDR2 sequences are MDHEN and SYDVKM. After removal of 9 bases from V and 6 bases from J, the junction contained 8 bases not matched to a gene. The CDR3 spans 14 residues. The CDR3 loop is CASKLAGGPSEQYF. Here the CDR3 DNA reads TGTGCCAGTAAACTAGCGGGAGGGCCTAGCGAGCAGTACTTC.

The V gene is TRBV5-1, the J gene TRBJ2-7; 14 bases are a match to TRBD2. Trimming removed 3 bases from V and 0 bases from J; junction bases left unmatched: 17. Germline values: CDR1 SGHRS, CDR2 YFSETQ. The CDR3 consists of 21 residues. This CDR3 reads CASSYHLPGLAGEGDSYEQYF. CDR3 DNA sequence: TGCGCCAGCAGCTATCATTTGCCGGGACTAGCGGGAGAAGGAGACTCCTACGAGCAGTACTTC.

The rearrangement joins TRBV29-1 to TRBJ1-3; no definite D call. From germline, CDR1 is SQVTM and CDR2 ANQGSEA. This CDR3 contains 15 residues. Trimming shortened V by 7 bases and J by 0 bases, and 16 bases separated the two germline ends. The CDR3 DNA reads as TGCAGCGCTTGGTCCTCAGCGGGCTCTGGAAACACCATATATTTT. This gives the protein CSAWSSAGSGNTIYF.

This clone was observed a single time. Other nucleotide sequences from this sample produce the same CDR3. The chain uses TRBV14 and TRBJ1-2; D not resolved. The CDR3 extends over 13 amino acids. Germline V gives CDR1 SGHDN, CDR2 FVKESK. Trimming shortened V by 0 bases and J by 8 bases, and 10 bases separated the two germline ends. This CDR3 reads CASSQERGDGYTF. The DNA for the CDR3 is TGTGCCAGCAGCCAAGAACGGGGAGACGGCTACACCTTC.

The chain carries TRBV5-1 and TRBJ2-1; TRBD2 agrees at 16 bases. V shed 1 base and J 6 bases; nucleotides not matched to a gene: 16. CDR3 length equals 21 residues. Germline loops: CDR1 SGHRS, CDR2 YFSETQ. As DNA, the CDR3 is TGCGCCAGCAGCTTGTGGGGGACTAGCGGGAGGGCCATACTTGGGGTCAATGAGCAGTTCTTC. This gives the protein CASSLWGTSGRAILGVNEQFF.

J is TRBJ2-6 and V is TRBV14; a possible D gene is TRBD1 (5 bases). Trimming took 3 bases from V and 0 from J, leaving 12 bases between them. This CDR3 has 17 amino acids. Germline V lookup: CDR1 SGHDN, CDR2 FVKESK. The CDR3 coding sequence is TGTGCCAGCAGCCACCGACAGCAAAACTCTGGGGCCAACGTCCTGACTTTC. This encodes CASSHRQQNSGANVLTF.

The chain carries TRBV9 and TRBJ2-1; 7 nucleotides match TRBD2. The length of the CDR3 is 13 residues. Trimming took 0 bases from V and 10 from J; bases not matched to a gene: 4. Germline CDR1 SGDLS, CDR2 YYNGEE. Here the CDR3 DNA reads TGTGCCAGCAGCGTAGCGGGAGGAGGGGAGCAGTTCTTC. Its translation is CASSVAGGGEQFF.

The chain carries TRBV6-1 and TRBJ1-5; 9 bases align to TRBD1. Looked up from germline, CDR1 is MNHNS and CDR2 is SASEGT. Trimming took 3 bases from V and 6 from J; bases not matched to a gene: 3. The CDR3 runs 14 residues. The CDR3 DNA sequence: TGTGCCAGCAGTGAGGGACAGGGAAGTCAGCCCCAGCATTTT. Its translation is CASSEGQGSQPQHF.

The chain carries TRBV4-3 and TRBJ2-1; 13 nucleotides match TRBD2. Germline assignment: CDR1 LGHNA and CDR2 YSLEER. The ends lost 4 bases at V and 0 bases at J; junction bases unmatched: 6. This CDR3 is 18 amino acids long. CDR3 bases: TGCGCCAGCAGCCCCGGGACTAGCGGGACCGGCTCCTACAATGAGCAGTTCTTC. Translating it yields CASSPGTSGTGSYNEQFF.

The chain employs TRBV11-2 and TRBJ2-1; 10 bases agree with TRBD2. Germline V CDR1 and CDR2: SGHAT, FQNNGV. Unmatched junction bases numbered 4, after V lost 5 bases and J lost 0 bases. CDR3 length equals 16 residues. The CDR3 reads CASSPSGSYSYNEQFF. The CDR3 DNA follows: TGTGCCAGCAGCCCTAGCGGGAGCTACTCCTACAATGAGCAGTTCTTC.